The sequence of this T cell receptor (beta chain) was determined in a study of blood T cells in healthy people across ages. Study results and caveats: There was a strong correlation between TCR beta diversity and naive T cell percentage.

A remark on this clonotype: Its antigen remains unidentified.

The CDR3 covers 17 residues. The J segment lost 6 bases and the V segment lost 3 bases, leaving 11 bases of the junction unmatched. Germline CDR1 and CDR2: DFQATT and SNEGSKA (reference sequence). Sample-barcoded 5' priming and a J-beta primer mix drove a second PCR of about 7 to 12 cycles. In TCRdb, the 5' RACE reads were re-called with MiXCR into one record per CDR3 protein. Of about 1,000,000 distinct CDR3 sequences in the sample, roughly 45% were seen once. Sequencing was done on a sample of blood. V is TRBV20-1 and J is TRBJ2-3, with 14 bases aligning to TRBD2. The source is a woman in her sixties or seventies in good health. Here the CDR3 DNA reads TGCAGTGCTAGCTCCGGGACTAGCGGGAGAATCACGGATACGCAGTATTTT. Protein sequence: CSASSGTSGRITDTQYF.